A selection of T cell receptor beta chains follows, all from one sample in a study of blood T cell repertoires in COVID-19. Method: immunoSEQ multiplex PCR; TCRdb's copy keeps in-frame clones and lacks some. Of some 65,000 clones in the sample, roughly 80% were seen once. Sequenced: peripheral blood. Receptor source: a woman aged 70-85 years with acute or convalescent COVID-19. The CDR3 runs from the conserved cysteine through the conserved F or W.

cdr3_length	v_call	j_call	cdr3_aa
15	TRBV6-4	TRBJ2-1	CASSRTGQGVFEQFF
19	TRBV6-2/TRBV6-3	TRBJ2-3	CASSYVLSYPLRSTDTQYF
15	TRBV5-4	TRBJ2-7	CASSLSGGASYEQYF
14	TRBV3-1/TRBV3-2	TRBJ1-1	CASSQGGRNTEAFF
13	TRBV6-5	TRBJ1-1	CASSWAMNTEAFF
16	TRBV9	TRBJ1-5	CASSVVGQGFYQPQHF
13	TRBV5-1	TRBJ1-2	CASSGRVDYGYTF
15	TRBV28	TRBJ2-1	CASTPDRKRGNEQFF
14	TRBV5-1	TRBJ2-5	CASSLALQPGTQYF
13	TRBV13	TRBJ1-1	CASSAGVLTEAFF
14	TRBV27	TRBJ1-2	CASSSIRGNYGYTF
16	TRBV5-1	TRBJ2-3	CASSLGQMISTDTQYF
15	TRBV6-4	TRBJ2-7	CASSAWGGPQSEQYF
16	TRBV27	TRBJ1-2	CASSRHRDQGVYGYTF
13	TRBV2	TRBJ2-5	CASLGGGRETQYF
13	TRBV2	TRBJ1-6	CAGQGANNSPLHF
12	TRBV12-3/TRBV12-4	TRBJ1-2	CASSPGQEGYTF
10	TRBV29-1	TRBJ1-2	CSVEGDGYTF
12	TRBV6-5	TRBJ1-3	CASGMWGDTIYF
11	TRBV27	TRBJ2-3	CASQGLDTQYF
13	TRBV7-9	TRBJ1-1	CASSPSGGTEAFF
17	TRBV21-1	TRBJ2-1	CASSTAGDMKEHNEQFF
11	TRBV28	TRBJ1-2	CASRSGDRTYF
14	TRBV11-3	TRBJ2-1	CASNPRRGDGEQFF
15	TRBV19	TRBJ2-1	CASSVAGGMGYEQFF
13	TRBV10-1	TRBJ2-2	CASSETYTGELFF
15	TRBV3-1/TRBV3-2	TRBJ2-7	CASSHKDKASYEQYF
16	TRBV11-2	TRBJ2-1	CASSPQRTLVRNEQFF
16	TRBV27	TRBJ1-1	CASSLRLTRGYTEAFF
15	TRBV3-1/TRBV3-2	TRBJ2-1	CASSRGGTRVGEQFF
15	TRBV5-4	TRBJ1-1	CASSLGPRGNTEAFF
15	TRBV6-5	TRBJ2-3	CASSYLPRGGWTQYF
14	TRBV7-8	TRBJ2-5	CASSLGDRAETQYF
15	TRBV7-8	TRBJ1-5	CASSLGGLGYQPQHF
14	TRBV10-1	TRBJ2-1	CASSPQGRYNEQFF
15	TRBV6-5	TRBJ1-4	CASSPDRESNEKLFF
15	TRBV28	TRBJ1-2	CASSPRTGLNYGYTF
15	TRBV19	TRBJ1-6	CASRPPGAIGSPLHF
13	TRBV10-3	TRBJ2-2	CASHRGSTGELFF
15	TRBV25-1	TRBJ2-1	CASSEGILADNEQFF
13	TRBV2	TRBJ1-1	CASGGTGDTEAFF
16	TRBV7-9	TRBJ1-2	CASSTVRGRANYGYTF
16	TRBV11-3	TRBJ2-7	CASSLKSGGPSYEQYF
15	TRBV4-1	TRBJ1-1	CASSQAIGQNTEAFF
12	TRBV21-1	TRBJ2-7	CASSAQDYEQYF